The clone carrying this T cell receptor beta chain was observed a handful of times. A single record per CDR3 protein comes from TCRdb applying MiXCR to the RACE reads. The sample has around 130,000 distinct CDR3 sequences, approximately 8.3% seen once. This sample is drawn from a study of human T cells and chemical hapten exposure. Time point noted: healthy volunteer bleed at 2 weeks. Blood, whole and unfractionated, served as the source for total RNA extraction. CDR1 and CDR2 from the germline V gene are SGHDT and YYEEEE. There are 13 residues in the CDR3. Deletions cut 5 bases from V and 10 bases from J, with 15 bases between.

Sequenced: whole blood. This sequence joins TRBV5-6 and TRBJ2-2; a possible D gene is TRBD1 (5 bases). This TCR derives from a male donor in good health. Some clones in this sample may be carry-over from other donors' samples. Here the CDR3 DNA reads TGTGCCAGCAGTAACCGACCAGGGAAGGAGCTGTTTTTT. Amino acids: CASSNRPGKELFF.